A selection of T cell receptor beta chains follows, all from one sample in a study of cytomegalovirus exposure and HLA in healthy donors. Generated by immunoSEQ multiplex PCR, the TCRdb table keeps only in-frame clones and is missing some. The table has over 95,000 clones, about 70% seen once. Specimen: PBMCs. The receptors derive from a human donor in good health. Both conserved end residues are part of each CDR3. The D gene is left open where the match is weak. Clone size is stated in some rows and not others, as once, few, many or a class when expanded.

d_call	v_call	j_call	clone_size	cdr3_aa	cdr3_nt
NA	TRBV19	TRBJ1-1	NA	CASSIGAERKAAFF	TGTGCCAGTAGTATAGGAGCGGAAAGAAAGGCGGCTTTCTTT
TRBD1	TRBV29-1	TRBJ1-2	NA	CSVQSLGTGANYGYTF	TGCAGCGTTCAATCCCTGGGCACAGGGGCTAACTATGGCTACACCTTC
TRBD1	TRBV29-1	TRBJ2-7	once	CSVEGTGGNYEQYF	TGCAGCGTGGAGGGGACAGGGGGGAATTACGAGCAGTACTTC
NA	TRBV2	TRBJ2-5	NA	CASSEALARGTQYF	TGTGCCAGCAGTGAAGCGCTTGCTCGGGGGACCCAGTACTTC
NA	TRBV5-5	TRBJ1-5	NA	CASSWGVILNQPQHF	TGTGCCAGCAGCTGGGGGGTAATCCTCAATCAGCCCCAGCATTTT
TRBD1	TRBV4-2	TRBJ1-1	once	CASSQEMGQRTGGAGTEAFF	TGTGCCAGCAGCCAAGAGATGGGGCAAAGGACAGGGGGCGCGGGGACTGAAGCTTTCTTT
TRBD1	TRBV5-1	TRBJ2-2	NA	CASRLGQGTAGELFF	TGCGCCAGCCGGTTGGGACAGGGGACTGCCGGGGAGCTGTTTTTT
NA	TRBV19	TRBJ1-5	NA	CASSVRGIGYSNQPQHF	TGTGCCAGTAGTGTCAGGGGCATAGGGTATAGCAATCAGCCCCAGCATTTT
TRBD1	TRBV2	TRBJ1-2	NA	CASSRRQGLYYTF	TGTGCCAGCAGTCGGAGACAGGGCCTTTACTACACCTTC
NA	TRBV9	TRBJ1-6	NA	CASSVAGLDSPLHF	TGTGCCAGCAGCGTCGCAGGCCTGGATTCACCCCTCCACTTT
NA	TRBV29-1	TRBJ1-1	NA	CSARGGWNTEAFF	TGCAGCGCCCGGGGAGGTTGGAACACTGAAGCTTTCTTT
TRBD1	TRBV27	TRBJ2-6	NA	CASRIGTGRSSGANVLTF	TGTGCCAGCAGGATTGGGACAGGGCGGTCCTCTGGGGCCAACGTCCTGACTTTC
TRBD1	TRBV14	TRBJ1-1	NA	CASSQEGQSMNTEAFF	TGTGCCAGCAGCCAAGAGGGACAGAGTATGAACACTGAAGCTTTCTTT
NA	TRBV27	TRBJ1-2	NA	CASSNRAHYGYTF	TGTGCCAGCAGTAACAGGGCCCACTATGGCTACACCTTC
TRBD1	TRBV7-2	TRBJ1-1	NA	CASSGDRGGTEAFF	TGTGCCAGCAGCGGGGACAGGGGGGGCACTGAAGCTTTCTTT
TRBD2	TRBV2	TRBJ2-2	NA	CASSNPGLAKNTGELFF	TGTGCCAGCAGCAACCCGGGACTAGCGAAGAACACCGGGGAGCTGTTTTTT
NA	TRBV7-2	TRBJ1-4	once	CASSPGGGGEKLFF	TGTGCCAGCAGCCCGGGGGGAGGGGGAGAAAAACTGTTTTTT
TRBD2	TRBV9	TRBJ2-3	NA	CASSASGSLDTQYF	TGTGCCAGCAGCGCGAGCGGGAGTTTAGATACGCAGTATTTT
NA	TRBV29-1	TRBJ2-7	NA	CSVVKGVYEQYF	TGCAGCGTTGTTAAGGGGGTCTACGAGCAGTACTTC
TRBD1	TRBV6-5	TRBJ2-7	few	CASSRPGTGRFEQYF	TGTGCCAGCAGTCGTCCAGGGACAGGGCGTTTCGAGCAGTACTTC
NA	TRBV28	TRBJ1-2	NA	CASSLYAGRGSYGYTF	TGTGCCAGCAGTTTATATGCCGGCAGGGGAAGCTATGGCTACACCTTC
TRBD2	TRBV7-7	TRBJ2-7	once	CASSLGGTSDYEQYF	TGTGCCAGCAGCTTAGGTGGGACTAGCGACTACGAGCAGTACTTC
TRBD2	TRBV27	TRBJ2-7	NA	CASSLPGGYEQYF	TGTGCCAGCAGTTTACCGGGGGGCTACGAGCAGTACTTC
NA	TRBV6-5	TRBJ1-1	NA	CASSSDYAFNTEAFF	TGTGCCAGCAGTTCCGACTACGCCTTCAACACTGAAGCTTTCTTT
TRBD2	TRBV29-1	TRBJ2-1	NA	CSVEGGLAGTYNEQFF	TGCAGCGTTGAAGGGGGACTAGCGGGGACCTACAATGAGCAGTTCTTC
NA	TRBV19	TRBJ1-5	many	CASMRSSGNQPQHF	TGTGCCAGTATGAGGAGTAGCGGGAATCAGCCCCAGCATTTT
TRBD2	TRBV30	TRBJ2-3	NA	CAYTSANTDTQYF	TGTGCGTACACTAGCGCTAACACAGATACGCAGTATTTT
TRBD1	TRBV6-4	TRBJ2-1	NA	CASSDSGQGSNEQFF	TGTGCCAGCAGTGACTCGGGACAGGGTAGCAATGAGCAGTTCTTC
NA	TRBV2	TRBJ1-2	NA	CASSSNRDGYTF	TGTGCCAGCAGTTCTAACAGGGACGGCTACACCTTC
TRBD1	TRBV9	TRBJ2-3	NA	CASSVTGGSVTDTQYF	TGTGCCAGCAGCGTTACAGGGGGTAGTGTTACAGATACGCAGTATTTT
TRBD1	TRBV27	TRBJ1-2	few	CASSLGRGQDGYTF	TGTGCCAGCAGTTTAGGTAGGGGGCAGGATGGCTACACCTTC
TRBD1	TRBV6-5	TRBJ2-1	few	CASRPGQGTYNEQFF	TGTGCCAGCAGACCAGGACAGGGGACTTACAATGAGCAGTTCTTC
NA	TRBV30	TRBJ2-7	NA	CAWSVQLGEQYF	TGTGCCTGGAGTGTACAGTTGGGCGAGCAGTACTTC